The clone carrying this T cell receptor beta chain has a single count. Antigen unknown. This sample was taken from a study of post-analysis software for immune sequencing data. On the study more broadly: The courses of disease that were included comprised relapsing-remitting, secondary progressive and progressive-relapsing multiple sclerosis.

CDR3 length equals 15 residues. Trimming took off 4 bases at V and 6 bases at J, with 13 bases between the two ends. Germline CDR1 LNHDA, CDR2 SQIVND (reference sequence). Study conclusions and caveats: Patients showed TRBV5-6, TRBV5-1 and TRBV20-1 among roughly five TRBV segments more frequent than in controls. Samples from a shared batch, those prepared together, strongly co-clustered by F measure. Versus controls, multiple sclerosis patients showed significantly lower diversity (normalized Chao1).

The library was made from cDNA and included unique molecular identifiers. When about 0.95 to 10 million T cells were used, they gave hundreds of thousands of cDNA molecules. TCRdb reprocessed the PCR reads via MiXCR and lists one record per CDR3 protein. Of approximately 160,000 distinct CDR3 sequences in the sample, over 25% were seen once. The V call is TRBV19, the J call TRBJ1-6; D possibly corresponds to TRBD1 (5 bases). The sequenced material came from blood. This TCR derives from a girl aged 5-17 years with multiple sclerosis. The CDR3 DNA follows: TGTGCCAGTAGTAACAACAGGATCGTTAATTCACCCCTCCACTTT. The encoded protein is CASSNNRIVNSPLHF.